These 2 T cell receptor beta chains originate from one sample sequenced in a study of neurological immune-mediated disorders. Each CDR3 protein is one row after TCRdb ran MiXCR on the 5' RACE reads. The sample has fewer than 60,000 distinct CDR3 sequences, 10% seen once; the top ten hold 5.3%. Sequencing input: PBMCs. The receptors come from a man in his 70s with HTLV-1-associated myelopathy (HAM/TSP).

This clonotype was seen ten or more times. This chain links TRBV14 with TRBJ2-1; D possibly corresponds to TRBD2 (5 bases). Germline V gene data show CDR1 as SGHDN and CDR2 as FVKESK. V gave up 1 base and J gave up 12 bases, with 13 bases separating them. The CDR3 consists of 13 residues. The CDR3 here is CASSQVGRGRQFF. For the CDR3, the DNA is TGTGCCAGCAGCCAAGTCGGCCGGGGTCGGCAGTTCTTC.

The sample holds many counts of this clonotype. V usage is TRBV7-2 and J usage is TRBJ2-5, with D tentatively TRBD1 or TRBD2 (6 bases each). The germline V and J ends were trimmed by 5 bases and 7 bases, with 14 bases remaining between them. The CDR3 loop spans 13 amino acids. CDR1 is SGHTA and CDR2 is FQGNSA in the germline V gene. CDR3 bases: TGTGCCAGCAGCCGGGGGACATCTGGGACCCAGTACTTC. Its translation is CASSRGTSGTQYF.